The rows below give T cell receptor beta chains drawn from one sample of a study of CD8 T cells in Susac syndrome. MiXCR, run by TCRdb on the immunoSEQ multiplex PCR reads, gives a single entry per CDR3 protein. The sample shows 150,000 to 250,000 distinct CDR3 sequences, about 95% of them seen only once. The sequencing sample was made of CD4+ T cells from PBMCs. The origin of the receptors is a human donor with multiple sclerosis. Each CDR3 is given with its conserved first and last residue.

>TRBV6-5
CASRGTGRNSPLHF
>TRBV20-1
CSASRPGTSDYEQYF
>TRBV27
CASSLFGTRVTAFF
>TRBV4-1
CASSQDGAGAYNEQFF
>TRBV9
CASSVLFSEGEQYF
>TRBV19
CASSTSRGEQFF
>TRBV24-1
CATSGAGRTDTQYF
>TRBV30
CAWTAGQETQYF
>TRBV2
CARKTGVDEAFF
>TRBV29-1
CSVQPAGGTDTQYF
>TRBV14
CASSQGDYGYTF
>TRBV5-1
CASSRGTSGGPTDTQYF
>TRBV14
CASSRLAGGFINEQFF
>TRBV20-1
CSAITGGFRYEQYF
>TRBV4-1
CASTTLGSYNEQFF
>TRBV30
CAWSGIPGELFF
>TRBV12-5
CASGLGTAGEQYF
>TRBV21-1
CASSPRRGCYTF
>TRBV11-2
CASSLWGNTNTGELFF
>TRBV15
CATSAYNEQFF
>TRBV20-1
CSARETGRYNEQFF
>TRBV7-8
CASSRRTALEQPQHF
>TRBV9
CASSPRQGGYTGELFF
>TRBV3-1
CASSQIRQGAIEQFF
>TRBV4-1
CAARGGVKNTEAFF
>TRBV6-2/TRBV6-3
CASSSLAGEETQYF
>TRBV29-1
CSVEPDRLNEQFF
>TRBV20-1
CSARQGRDEGYTF
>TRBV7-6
CASSYTGTRGVETQYF
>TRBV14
CASSGAGRGAFF
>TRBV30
CAWSVGGGAFF
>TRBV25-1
CASSGLSGQRSTEAFF
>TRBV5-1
CASSLARGDRADTQYF
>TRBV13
CASHRGGNYEQYF
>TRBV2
CASSVWSEQFF
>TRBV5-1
CASSEWRDNSPLHF
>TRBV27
CASSFLRAGKAGEQYF